This T cell receptor (beta chain) was retrieved from a study of blood T cell repertoires in COVID-19. Overall study: Collection of acute and convalescent COVID-19 samples took place in the United States, Italy and Spain. Nucleic acid was either cDNA or gDNA, and it came from T cells, B-cell-depleted T cells, or PBMCs.

This clone was counted between two and nine times. V shed 5 bases, J shed 7 bases, and the junction held 7 bases outside the gene matches. The CDR3 is made up of 13 amino acids. Germline V gives CDR1 MNHEY, CDR2 SVGAGI. Study processing details: Nucleated cell number was recorded as an estimate derived from reference gene primer amplification. Measured with immunoSEQ multiplex PCR; TCRdb has only the in-frame clones, and not every one. From that table come the V and J calls and clone size; the DNA was used to work out D and trimming. This sample has about 280,000 clones, with more than 75% found just once.

The TCR comes from a woman younger than 45 who had recovered from COVID-19. The specimen was peripheral blood. This chain connects TRBV6-5 to TRBJ1-1, with TRBD1 matching 7 bases. The CDR3 reads CASSRQGWSEAFF. The CDR3 nucleotides read TGTGCCAGCAGTCGACAGGGCTGGAGTGAAGCTTTCTTT.